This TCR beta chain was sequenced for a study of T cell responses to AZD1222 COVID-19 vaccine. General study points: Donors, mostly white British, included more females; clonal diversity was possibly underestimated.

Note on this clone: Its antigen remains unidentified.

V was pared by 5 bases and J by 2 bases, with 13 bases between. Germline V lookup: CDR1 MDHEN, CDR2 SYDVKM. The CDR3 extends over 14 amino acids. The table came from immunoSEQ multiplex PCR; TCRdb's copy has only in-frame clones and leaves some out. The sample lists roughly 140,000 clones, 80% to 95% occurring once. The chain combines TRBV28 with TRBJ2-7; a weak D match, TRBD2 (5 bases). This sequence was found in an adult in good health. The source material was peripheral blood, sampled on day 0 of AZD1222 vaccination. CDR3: CASSPRGKAYEQYF. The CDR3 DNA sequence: TGTGCCAGCAGTCCCCGAGGGAAGGCCTACGAGCAGTACTTC.